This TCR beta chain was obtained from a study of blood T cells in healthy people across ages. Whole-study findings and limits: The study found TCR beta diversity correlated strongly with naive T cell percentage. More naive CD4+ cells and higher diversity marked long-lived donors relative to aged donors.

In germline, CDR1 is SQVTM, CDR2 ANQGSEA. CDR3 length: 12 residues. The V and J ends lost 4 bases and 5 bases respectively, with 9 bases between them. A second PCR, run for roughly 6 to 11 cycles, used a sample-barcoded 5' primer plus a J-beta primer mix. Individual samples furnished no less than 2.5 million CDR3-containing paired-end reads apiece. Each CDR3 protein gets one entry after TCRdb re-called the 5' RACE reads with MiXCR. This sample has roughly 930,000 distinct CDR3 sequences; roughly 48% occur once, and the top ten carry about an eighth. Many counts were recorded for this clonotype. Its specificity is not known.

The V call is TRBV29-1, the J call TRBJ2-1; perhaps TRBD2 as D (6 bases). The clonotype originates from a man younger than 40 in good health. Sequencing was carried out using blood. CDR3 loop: CSVAAGNNEQFF. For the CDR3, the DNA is TGCAGCGTTGCGGCGGGAAACAATGAGCAGTTCTTC.